The sequence of this T cell receptor (beta chain) was determined in a study of blood T cell repertoires in COVID-19. Trimming cost V 0 bases and J 8 bases, with 12 bases left between them. Germline lookup yields CDR1 SGDLS and CDR2 YYNGEE. The CDR3 is made up of 14 amino acids. Original processing notes: Estimated nucleated cell counts came from reference gene primer amplification. Here immunoSEQ multiplex PCR was the method, and the copy in TCRdb shows in-frame clones only, minus some. That table supplies the V and J calls and clone size; D and trimming were determined from the DNA. This repertoire shows around 250,000 clones, around 89% found once; its top ten account for roughly 4.3%.

This receptor was obtained from a woman in her 30s with acute COVID-19. Source material: PBMCs or T cells enriched from blood (not recorded which). The V gene is TRBV9, the J gene TRBJ1-5, with a possible D match to TRBD1 (5 bases). CDR3 sequence: CASSVDGASEPQHF. CDR3 nucleotides: TGTGCCAGCAGCGTAGATGGGGCGAGCGAGCCCCAGCATTTT.